This T cell receptor (beta chain) emerged from a study of blood T cell repertoires in COVID-19. Using immunoSEQ multiplex PCR, the repertoire was profiled, and TCRdb retains in-frame clones only, with some absent. The sample contains 250,000 to 350,000 clones, roughly 91% of which appear only once. This CDR3 has 14 amino acids. The V end was cut by 3 bases, the J end by 2 bases, with 11 bases between. Germline V lookup: CDR1 MNHEY, CDR2 SMNVEV (reference sequence). The source is an older woman in a cohort exposed to, infected with or recovered from COVID-19 (not recorded which). The sample was PBMCs or T cells enriched from blood (not recorded which). The chain couples TRBV27 to TRBJ2-7; D is ambiguous. CDR3 region: CASSLNSKTYEQYF. The DNA for the CDR3 is TGTGCCAGCAGTTTGAACAGTAAAACCTACGAGCAGTACTTC.